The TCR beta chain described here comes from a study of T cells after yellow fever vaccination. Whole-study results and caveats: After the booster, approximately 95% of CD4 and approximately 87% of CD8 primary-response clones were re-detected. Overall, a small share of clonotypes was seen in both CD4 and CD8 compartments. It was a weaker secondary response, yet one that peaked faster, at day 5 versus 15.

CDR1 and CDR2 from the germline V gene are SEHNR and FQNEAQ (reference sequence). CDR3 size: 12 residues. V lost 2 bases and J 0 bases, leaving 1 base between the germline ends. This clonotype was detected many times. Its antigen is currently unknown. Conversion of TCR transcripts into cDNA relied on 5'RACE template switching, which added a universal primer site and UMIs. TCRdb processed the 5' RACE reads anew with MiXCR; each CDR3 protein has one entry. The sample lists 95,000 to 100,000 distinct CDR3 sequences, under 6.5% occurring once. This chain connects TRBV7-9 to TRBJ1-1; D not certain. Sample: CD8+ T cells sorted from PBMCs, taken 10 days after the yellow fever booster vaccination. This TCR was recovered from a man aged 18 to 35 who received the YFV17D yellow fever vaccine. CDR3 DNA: TGTGCCAGCAGCTTAATGAACACTGAAGCTTTCTTT. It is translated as CASSLMNTEAFF.